The present TCR beta chain was sequenced within a study of blood T cell repertoires in COVID-19. Study context: PBMCs, B-cell-depleted T cells, or T cells were the source of the cDNA or gDNA that made up the material.

This CDR3 comprises 15 residues. CDR1 and CDR2 from the germline V gene are PRHDT and FYEKMQ (reference sequence). V trimming: 8 bases; J trimming: 8 bases; junction bases outside the gene matches: 13. Either two negative PCRs, clearance, or symptom resolution qualified Cohort 3 donors as recovered. Method: immunoSEQ multiplex PCR; TCRdb's copy keeps in-frame clones and lacks some. The sample holds a few hundred thousand clones; around 87% are singletons and the top ten take approximately 1.2%. The sequence derives from a man aged 25 to 40 who had recovered from COVID-19. The sample consisted of PBMCs or T cells enriched from blood (not recorded which). The genes are TRBV13 and TRBJ1-4, with 8 bases identical to TRBD1. DNA of the CDR3: TGTGCCAGCGAGGGTAGGTGGACAGGGAGAGAAAAACTGTTTTTT. Protein sequence: CASEGRWTGREKLFF. Supplemented by reference TRBV13 and TRBJ1-4, the full variable domain reads AAGVIQSPRHLIKEKRETATLKCYPIPRHDTVYWYQQGPGQDPQFLISFYEKMQSDKGSIPDRFSAQQFSDYHSELNMSSLELGDSALYFCASEGRWTGREKLFFGSGTQLSVL.